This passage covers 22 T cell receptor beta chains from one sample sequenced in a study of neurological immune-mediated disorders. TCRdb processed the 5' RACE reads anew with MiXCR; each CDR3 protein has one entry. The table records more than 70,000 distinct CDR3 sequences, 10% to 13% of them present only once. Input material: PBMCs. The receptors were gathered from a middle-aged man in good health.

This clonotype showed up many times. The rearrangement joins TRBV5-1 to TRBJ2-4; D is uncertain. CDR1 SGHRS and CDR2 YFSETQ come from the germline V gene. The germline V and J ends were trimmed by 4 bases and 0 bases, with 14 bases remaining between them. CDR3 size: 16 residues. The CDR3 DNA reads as TGCGCCAGCAGCCCGGACCCCGAGCTAGCCAAAAACATTCAGTACTTC. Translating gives CASSPDPELAKNIQYF.

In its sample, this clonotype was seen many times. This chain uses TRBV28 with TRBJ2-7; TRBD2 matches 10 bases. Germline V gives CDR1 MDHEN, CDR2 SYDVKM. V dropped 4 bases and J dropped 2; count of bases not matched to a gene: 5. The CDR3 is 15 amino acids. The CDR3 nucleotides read TGTGCCAGCAGTTCGGTCAGCGGGAGGGCCTACGAGCAGTACTTC. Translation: CASSSVSGRAYEQYF. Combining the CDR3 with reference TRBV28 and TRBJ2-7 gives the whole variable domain DVKVTQSSRYLVKRTGEKVFLECVQDMDHENMFWYRQDPGLGLRLIYFSYDVKMKEKGDIPEGYSVSREKKERFSLILESASTNQTSMYLCASSSVSGRAYEQYFGPGTRLTVT.

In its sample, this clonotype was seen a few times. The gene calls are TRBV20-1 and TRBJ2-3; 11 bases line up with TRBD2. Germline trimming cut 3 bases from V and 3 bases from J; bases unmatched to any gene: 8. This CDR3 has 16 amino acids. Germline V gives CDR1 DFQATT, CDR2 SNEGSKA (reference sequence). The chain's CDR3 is CSASRPSGGLTDTQYF. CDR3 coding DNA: TGCAGTGCTAGTAGGCCTAGCGGGGGGTTAACAGATACGCAGTATTTT.

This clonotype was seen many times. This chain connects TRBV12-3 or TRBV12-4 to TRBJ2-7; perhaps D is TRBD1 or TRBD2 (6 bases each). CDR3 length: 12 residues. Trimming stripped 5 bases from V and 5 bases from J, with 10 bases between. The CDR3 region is CASSLGGHEQYF. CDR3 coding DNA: TGTGCCAGCAGTCTAGGGGGGCACGAGCAGTACTTC.

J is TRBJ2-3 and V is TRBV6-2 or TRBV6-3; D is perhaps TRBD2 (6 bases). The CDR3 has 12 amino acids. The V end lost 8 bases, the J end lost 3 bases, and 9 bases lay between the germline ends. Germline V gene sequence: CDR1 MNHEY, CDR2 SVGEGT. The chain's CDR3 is CASGRTTDTQYF. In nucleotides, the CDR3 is TGTGCCAGCGGGAGGACAACAGATACGCAGTATTTT.

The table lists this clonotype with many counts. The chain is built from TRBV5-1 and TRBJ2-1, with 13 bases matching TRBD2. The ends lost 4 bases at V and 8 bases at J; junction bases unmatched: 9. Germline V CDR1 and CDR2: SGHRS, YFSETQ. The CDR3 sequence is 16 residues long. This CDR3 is CASSQTSGGAEDEQFF. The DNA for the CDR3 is TGCGCCAGCAGCCAAACTAGCGGGGGGGCCGAAGATGAGCAGTTCTTC.

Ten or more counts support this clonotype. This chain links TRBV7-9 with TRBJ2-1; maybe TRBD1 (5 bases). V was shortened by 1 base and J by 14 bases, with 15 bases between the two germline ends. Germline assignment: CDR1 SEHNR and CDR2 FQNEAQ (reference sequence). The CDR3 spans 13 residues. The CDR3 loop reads CASSLEGLGLEFF. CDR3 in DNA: TGTGCCAGCAGCTTAGAGGGGTTAGGGTTGGAGTTCTTC.

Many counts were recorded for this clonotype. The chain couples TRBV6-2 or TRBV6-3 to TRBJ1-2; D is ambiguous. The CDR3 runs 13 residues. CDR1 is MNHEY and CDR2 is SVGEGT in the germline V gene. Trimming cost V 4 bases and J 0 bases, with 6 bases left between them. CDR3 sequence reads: CASSSQTNYGYTF. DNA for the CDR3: TGTGCCAGCAGTTCGCAGACTAACTATGGCTACACCTTC.

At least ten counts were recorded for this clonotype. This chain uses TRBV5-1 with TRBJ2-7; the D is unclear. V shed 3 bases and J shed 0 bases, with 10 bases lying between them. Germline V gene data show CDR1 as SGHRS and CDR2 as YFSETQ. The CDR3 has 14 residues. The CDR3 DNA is TGCGCCAGCAGCTGGGCTCTGGGCTCCTACGAGCAGTACTTC. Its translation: CASSWALGSYEQYF.

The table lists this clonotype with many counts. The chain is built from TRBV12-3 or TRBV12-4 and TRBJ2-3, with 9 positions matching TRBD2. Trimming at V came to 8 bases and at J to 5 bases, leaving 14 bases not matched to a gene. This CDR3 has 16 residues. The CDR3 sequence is CASGPLPAGGGDTQYF. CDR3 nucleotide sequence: TGTGCCAGCGGCCCCTTACCAGCGGGGGGAGGAGATACGCAGTATTTT.

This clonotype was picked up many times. The CDR3 loop is CASSDGATAQHF. The CDR3 nucleotides read TGTGCCAGCAGCGATGGGGCTACTGCTCAGCATTTT. V gene TRBV3-1 combines with J gene TRBJ1-5; tentatively, D is TRBD1 (5 bases). Trimming removed 5 bases at V and 13 bases at J, with 15 bases between. CDR3 length equals 12 residues. In germline, CDR1 is LGHDT, CDR2 YNNKEL (reference sequence).

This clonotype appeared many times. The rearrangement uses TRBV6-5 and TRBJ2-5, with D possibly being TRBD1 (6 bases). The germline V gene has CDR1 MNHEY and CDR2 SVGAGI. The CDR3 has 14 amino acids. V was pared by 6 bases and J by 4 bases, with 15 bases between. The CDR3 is CASSSGAVGETQYF. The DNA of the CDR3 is TGTGCCAGCAGCTCAGGGGCTGTGGGAGAGACCCAGTACTTC.

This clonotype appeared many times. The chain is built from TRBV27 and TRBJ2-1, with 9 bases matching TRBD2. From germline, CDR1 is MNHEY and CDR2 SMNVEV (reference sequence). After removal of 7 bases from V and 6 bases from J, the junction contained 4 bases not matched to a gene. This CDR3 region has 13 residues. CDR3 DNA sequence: TGTGCCAGCATCAAGACTAGCGGCAATGAGCAGTTCTTC. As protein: CASIKTSGNEQFF.

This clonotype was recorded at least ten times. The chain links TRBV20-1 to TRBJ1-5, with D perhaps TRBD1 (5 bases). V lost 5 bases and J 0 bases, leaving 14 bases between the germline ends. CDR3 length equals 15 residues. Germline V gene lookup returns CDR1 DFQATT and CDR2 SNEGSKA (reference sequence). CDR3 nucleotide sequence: TGCAGTGCTCCAGACTCGGGGGATAGCAATCAGCCCCAGCATTTT. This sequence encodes CSAPDSGDSNQPQHF.

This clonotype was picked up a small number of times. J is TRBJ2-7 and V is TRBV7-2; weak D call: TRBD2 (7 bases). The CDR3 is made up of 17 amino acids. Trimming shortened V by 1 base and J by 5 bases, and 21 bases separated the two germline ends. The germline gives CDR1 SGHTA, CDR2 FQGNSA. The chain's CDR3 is CASSLVGGGRRRDEQYF. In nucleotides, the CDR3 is TGTGCCAGCAGCTTAGTGGGGGGGGGCCGGCGGAGAGACGAGCAGTACTTC.

This CDR3 reads CASSLGLSNQPQHF. CDR3 DNA: TGTGCCAGCAGTCTCGGACTCAGCAATCAGCCCCAGCATTTT. The V gene is TRBV12-3 or TRBV12-4, the J gene TRBJ1-5; D remains unclear. The CDR3 is 14 amino acids. Trimming removed 5 bases from V and 1 base from J, with 9 bases in between.

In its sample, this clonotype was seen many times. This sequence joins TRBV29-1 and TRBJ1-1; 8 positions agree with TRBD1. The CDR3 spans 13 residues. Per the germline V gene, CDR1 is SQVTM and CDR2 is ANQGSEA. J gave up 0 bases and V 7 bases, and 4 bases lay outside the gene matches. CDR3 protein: CSAPGGVNTEAFF. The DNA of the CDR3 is TGCAGCGCCCCAGGGGGCGTGAACACTGAAGCTTTCTTT.

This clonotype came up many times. Written as DNA, the CDR3 is TGTGCCAGCAGCCAAGTGGCGGCCCTATTTGCCGAAGCTTTCTTT. It encodes CASSQVAALFAEAFF. The chain couples TRBV3-1 to TRBJ1-1; D unclear. Germline lookup yields CDR1 LGHDT and CDR2 YNNKEL (reference sequence). The length of the CDR3 is 15 residues. Trimming pared 1 base from V and 8 bases from J, leaving 17 bases between.

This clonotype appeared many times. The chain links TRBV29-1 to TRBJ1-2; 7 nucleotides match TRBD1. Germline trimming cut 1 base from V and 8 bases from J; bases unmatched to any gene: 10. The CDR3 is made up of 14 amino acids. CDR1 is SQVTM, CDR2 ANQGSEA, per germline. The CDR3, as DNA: TGCAGCGTTGAAGTCGGGAGACAGGGTCGGGGCTACACCTTC. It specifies CSVEVGRQGRGYTF.

The CDR3 loop reads CASSTSQPQHF. CDR3 nucleotide sequence: TGTGCCAGCAGCACCTCTCAGCCCCAGCATTTT. This chain links TRBV28 with TRBJ1-5; D call uncertain. CDR1 and CDR2 (germline): MDHEN, SYDVKM. The CDR3 extends over 11 amino acids. Trimming removed 6 bases from V and 6 bases from J, with 6 bases in between. Drawing the rest from reference TRBV28 and TRBJ1-5, the complete variable domain is DVKVTQSSRYLVKRTGEKVFLECVQDMDHENMFWYRQDPGLGLRLIYFSYDVKMKEKGDIPEGYSVSREKKERFSLILESASTNQTSMYLCASSTSQPQHFGDGTRLSIL.

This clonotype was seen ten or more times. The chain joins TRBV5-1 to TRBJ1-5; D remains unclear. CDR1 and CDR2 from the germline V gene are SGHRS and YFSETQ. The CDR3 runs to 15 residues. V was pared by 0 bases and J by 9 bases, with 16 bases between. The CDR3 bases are TGCGCCAGCAGCTTGGATGGTGAGAAACTCAGGCCCCAGCATTTT. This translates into CASSLDGEKLRPQHF. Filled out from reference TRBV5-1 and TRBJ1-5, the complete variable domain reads KAGVTQTPRYLIKTRGQQVTLSCSPISGHRSVSWYQQTPGQGLQFLFEYFSETQRNKGNFPGRFSGRQFSNSRSEMNVSTLELGDSALYLCASSLDGEKLRPQHFGDGTRLSIL.

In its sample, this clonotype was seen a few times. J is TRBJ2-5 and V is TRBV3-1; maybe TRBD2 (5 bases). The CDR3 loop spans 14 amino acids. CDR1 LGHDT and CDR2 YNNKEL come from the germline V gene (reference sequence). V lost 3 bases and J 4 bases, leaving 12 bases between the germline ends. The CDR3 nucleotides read TGTGCCAGCAGCCACCGGCGGGTCGGAGAGACCCAGTACTTC. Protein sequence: CASSHRRVGETQYF.